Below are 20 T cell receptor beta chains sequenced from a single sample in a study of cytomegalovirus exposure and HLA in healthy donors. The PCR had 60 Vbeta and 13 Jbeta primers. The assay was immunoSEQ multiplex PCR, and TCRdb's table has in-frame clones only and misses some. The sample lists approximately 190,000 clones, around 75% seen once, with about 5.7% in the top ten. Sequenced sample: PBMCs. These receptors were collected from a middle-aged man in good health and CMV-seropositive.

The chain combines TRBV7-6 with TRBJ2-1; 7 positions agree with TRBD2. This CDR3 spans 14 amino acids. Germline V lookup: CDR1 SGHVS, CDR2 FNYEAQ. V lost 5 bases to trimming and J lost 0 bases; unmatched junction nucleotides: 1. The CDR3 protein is CASSPSGSYNEQFF. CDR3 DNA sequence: TGTGCCAGCAGCCCTAGCGGCTCCTACAATGAGCAGTTCTTC. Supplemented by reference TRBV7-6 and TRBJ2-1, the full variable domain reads GAGVSQSPRYKVTKRGQDVALRCDPISGHVSLYWYRQALGQGPEFLTYFNYEAQQDKSGLPNDRFSAERPEGSISTLTIQRTEQRDSAMYRCASSPSGSYNEQFFGPGTRLTVL.

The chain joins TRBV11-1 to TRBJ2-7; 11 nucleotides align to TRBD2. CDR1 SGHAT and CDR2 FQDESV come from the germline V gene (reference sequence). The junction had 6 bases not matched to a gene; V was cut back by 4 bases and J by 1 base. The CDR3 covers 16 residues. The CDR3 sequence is CASSSSLAGGSYEQYF. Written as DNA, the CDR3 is TGTGCCAGCAGCTCCAGCCTAGCGGGGGGATCCTACGAGCAGTACTTC.

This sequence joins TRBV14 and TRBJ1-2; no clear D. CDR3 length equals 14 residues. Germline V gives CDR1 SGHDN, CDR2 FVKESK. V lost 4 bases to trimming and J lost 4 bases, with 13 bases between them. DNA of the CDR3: TGTGCCAGCAGCCCTCGGGAGACTATCTATGGCTACACCTTC. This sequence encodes CASSPRETIYGYTF.

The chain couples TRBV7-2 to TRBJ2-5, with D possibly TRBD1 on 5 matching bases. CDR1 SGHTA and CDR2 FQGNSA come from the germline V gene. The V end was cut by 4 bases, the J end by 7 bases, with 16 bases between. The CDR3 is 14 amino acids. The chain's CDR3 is CASSSQSAQGTQYF. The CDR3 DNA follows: TGTGCCAGCAGCTCCCAGTCAGCGCAGGGGACCCAGTACTTC. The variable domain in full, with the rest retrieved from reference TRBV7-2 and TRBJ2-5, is GAGVSQSPSNKVTEKGKDVELRCDPISGHTALYWYRQSLGQGLEFLIYFQGNSAPDKSGLPSDRFSAERTGGSVSTLTIQRTQQEDSAVYLCASSSQSAQGTQYFGPGTRLLVL.

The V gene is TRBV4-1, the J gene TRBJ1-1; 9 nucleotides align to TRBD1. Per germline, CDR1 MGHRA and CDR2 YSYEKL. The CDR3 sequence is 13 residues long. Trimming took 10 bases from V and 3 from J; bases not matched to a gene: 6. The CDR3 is CATGQGAYTEAFF. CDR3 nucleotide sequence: TGCGCCACGGGACAGGGAGCGTACACTGAAGCTTTCTTT.

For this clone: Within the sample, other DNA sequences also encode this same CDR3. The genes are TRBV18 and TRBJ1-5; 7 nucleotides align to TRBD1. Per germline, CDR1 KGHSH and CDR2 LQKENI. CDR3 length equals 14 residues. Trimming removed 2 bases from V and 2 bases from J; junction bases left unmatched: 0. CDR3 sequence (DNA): TGTGCCAGCTCACCAGGACAGGGCAATCAGCCCCAGCATTTT. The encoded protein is CASSPGQGNQPQHF. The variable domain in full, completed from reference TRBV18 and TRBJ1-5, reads NAGVMQNPRHLVRRRGQEARLRCSPMKGHSHVYWYRQLPEEGLKFMVYLQKENIIDESGMPKERFSAEFPKEGPSILRIQQVVRGDSAAYFCASSPGQGNQPQHFGDGTRLSIL.

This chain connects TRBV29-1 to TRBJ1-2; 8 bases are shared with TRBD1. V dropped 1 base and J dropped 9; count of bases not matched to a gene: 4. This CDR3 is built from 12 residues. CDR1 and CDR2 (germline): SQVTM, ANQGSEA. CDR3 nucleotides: TGCAGCGTTGAAGCAGGGGGCCTTCGCTACACCTTC. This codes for CSVEAGGLRYTF.

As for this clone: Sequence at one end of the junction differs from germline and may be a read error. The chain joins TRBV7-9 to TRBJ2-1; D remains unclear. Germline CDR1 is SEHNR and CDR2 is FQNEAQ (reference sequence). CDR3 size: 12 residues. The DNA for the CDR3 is TGTTCCAGCAGCCCCACTGTCCGCGAGCAGTTCTTC. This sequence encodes CSSSPTVREQFF.

DNA for the CDR3: TGTGCCAGCAGCTTAGACACGGGGGAGAGCGAGCAGTACTTC. It encodes CASSLDTGESEQYF. The gene calls are TRBV11-2 and TRBJ2-7; D perhaps matches TRBD2 (6 bases). V was pared by 0 bases and J by 6 bases, with 12 bases between. This CDR3 region has 14 residues. Germline loops: CDR1 SGHAT, CDR2 FQNNGV.

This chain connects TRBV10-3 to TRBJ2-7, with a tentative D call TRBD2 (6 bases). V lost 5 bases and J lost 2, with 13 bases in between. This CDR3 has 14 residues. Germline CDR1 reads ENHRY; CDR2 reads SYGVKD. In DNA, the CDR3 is TGTGCCATCAGTCGGGAGTCAGGCCCCTACGAGCAGTACTTC. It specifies CAISRESGPYEQYF.

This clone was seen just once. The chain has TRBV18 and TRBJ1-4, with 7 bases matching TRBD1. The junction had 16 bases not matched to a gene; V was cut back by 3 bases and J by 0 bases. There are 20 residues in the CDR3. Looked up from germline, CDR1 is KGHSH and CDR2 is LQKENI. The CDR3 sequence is CASSPLGRGLHPPTNEKLFF. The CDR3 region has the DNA TGTGCCAGCTCACCCCTCGGTAGGGGGCTACACCCCCCAACTAATGAAAAACTGTTTTTT.

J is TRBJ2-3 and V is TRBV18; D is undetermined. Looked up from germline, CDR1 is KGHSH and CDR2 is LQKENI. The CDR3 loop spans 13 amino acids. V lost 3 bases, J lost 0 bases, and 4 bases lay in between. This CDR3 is CASSPVSTDTQYF. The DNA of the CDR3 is TGTGCCAGCTCACCCGTCAGCACAGATACGCAGTATTTT. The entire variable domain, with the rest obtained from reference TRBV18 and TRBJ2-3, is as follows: NAGVMQNPRHLVRRRGQEARLRCSPMKGHSHVYWYRQLPEEGLKFMVYLQKENIIDESGMPKERFSAEFPKEGPSILRIQQVVRGDSAAYFCASSPVSTDTQYFGPGTRLTVL.

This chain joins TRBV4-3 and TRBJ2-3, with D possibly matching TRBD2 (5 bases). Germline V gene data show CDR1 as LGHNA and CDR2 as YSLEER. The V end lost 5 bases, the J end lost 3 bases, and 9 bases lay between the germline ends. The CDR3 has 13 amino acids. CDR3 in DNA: TGCGCCAGCAGCTACTCGGGGACAGATACGCAGTATTTT. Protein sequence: CASSYSGTDTQYF.

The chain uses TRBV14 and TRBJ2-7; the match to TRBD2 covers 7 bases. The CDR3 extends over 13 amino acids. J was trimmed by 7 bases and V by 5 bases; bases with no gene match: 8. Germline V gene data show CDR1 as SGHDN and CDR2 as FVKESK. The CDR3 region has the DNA TGTGCCAGCAGCTTGTGGGGGGGGATTGAGCAGTACTTC. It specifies CASSLWGGIEQYF.

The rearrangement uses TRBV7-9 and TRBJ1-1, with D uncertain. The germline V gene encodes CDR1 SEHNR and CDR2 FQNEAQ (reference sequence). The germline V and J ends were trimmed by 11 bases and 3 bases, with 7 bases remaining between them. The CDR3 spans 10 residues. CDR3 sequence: CALRHTEAFF. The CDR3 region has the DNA TGTGCCTTGCGCCACACTGAAGCTTTCTTT.

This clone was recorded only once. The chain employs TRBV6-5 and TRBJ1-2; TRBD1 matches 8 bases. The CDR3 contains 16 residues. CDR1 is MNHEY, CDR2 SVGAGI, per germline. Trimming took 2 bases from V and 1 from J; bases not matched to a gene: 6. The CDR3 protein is CASSYKGTGLNYGYTF. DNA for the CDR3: TGTGCCAGCAGTTACAAGGGGACAGGTCTTAACTATGGCTACACCTTC.

This CDR3 is CASSLEGSGVYNEQFF. The CDR3 DNA is TGTGCCAGCAGCTTAGAGGGTAGCGGGGTCTACAATGAGCAGTTCTTC. J is TRBJ2-1 and V is TRBV7-2, with TRBD2 matching 8 bases. Unmatched junction bases numbered 5, after V lost 1 base and J lost 3 bases. Germline V gene sequence: CDR1 SGHTA, CDR2 FQGNSA. The CDR3 is 16 residues long.

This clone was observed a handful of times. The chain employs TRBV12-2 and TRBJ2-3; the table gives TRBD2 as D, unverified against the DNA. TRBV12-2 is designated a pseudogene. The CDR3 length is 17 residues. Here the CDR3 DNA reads TGTGCAAGTCGCTCATCGCGGCAGGGAGGAGGCACAGATACGCAGTATTTT. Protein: CASRSSRQGGGTDTQYF.

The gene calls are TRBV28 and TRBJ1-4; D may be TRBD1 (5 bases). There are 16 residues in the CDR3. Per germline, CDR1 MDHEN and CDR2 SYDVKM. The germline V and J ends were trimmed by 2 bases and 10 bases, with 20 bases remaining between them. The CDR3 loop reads CASSLEGAHLLGKLFF. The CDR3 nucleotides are TGTGCCAGCAGTTTAGAAGGGGCCCACCTCCTTGGAAAACTGTTTTTT.

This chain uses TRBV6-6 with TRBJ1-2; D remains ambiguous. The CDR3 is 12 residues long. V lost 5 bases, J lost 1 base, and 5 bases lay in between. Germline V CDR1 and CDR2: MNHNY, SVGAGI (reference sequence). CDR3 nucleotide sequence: TGTGCCAGCAGTCAGGTTAACTATGGCTACACCTTC. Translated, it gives CASSQVNYGYTF.